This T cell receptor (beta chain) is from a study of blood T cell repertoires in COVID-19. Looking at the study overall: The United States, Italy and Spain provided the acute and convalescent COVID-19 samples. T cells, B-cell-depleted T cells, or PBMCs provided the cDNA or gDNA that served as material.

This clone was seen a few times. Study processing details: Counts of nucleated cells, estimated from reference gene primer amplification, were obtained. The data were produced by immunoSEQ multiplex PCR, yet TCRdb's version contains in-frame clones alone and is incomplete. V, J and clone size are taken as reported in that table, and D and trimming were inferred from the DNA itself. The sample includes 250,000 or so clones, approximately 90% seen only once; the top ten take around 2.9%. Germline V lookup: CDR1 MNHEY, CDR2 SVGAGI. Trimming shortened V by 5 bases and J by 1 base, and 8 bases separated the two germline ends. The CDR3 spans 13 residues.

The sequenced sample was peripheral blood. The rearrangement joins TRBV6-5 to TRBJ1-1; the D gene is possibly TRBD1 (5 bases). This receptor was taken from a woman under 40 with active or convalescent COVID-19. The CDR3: CASSRGPNTEAFF. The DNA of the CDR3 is TGTGCCAGCAGTAGGGGTCCGAACACTGAAGCTTTCTTT.